Listed below are T cell receptor beta chains from one sample, sequenced in a study of blood T cell repertoires in COVID-19. Libraries were prepared by immunoSEQ multiplex PCR; TCRdb keeps only in-frame clonotypes and omits some of them. The sample has some 250,000 clones, 70% to 90% seen once; the top ten hold around 2%. The sequenced sample was peripheral blood. These receptors came from a man under 40 who had recovered from COVID-19. CDR3s include the opening cysteine and the closing phenylalanine or tryptophan. A D gene is named only where the DNA matches it firmly. For some rows the clone size is stated as once, few or many, or as a class when expanded; others skip it.

>NA|TRBJ2-2|TRBV7-8|NA
TGTGCCAGCAGCTTAACCTCGACGACAGGGAGGCCCGGGGAGCTGTTTTTT
CASSLTSTTGRPGELFF
>NA|TRBJ2-7|TRBV7-6|TRBD2
TGTGCCAGCCGCGGAAGCGGGAGCTCCTACGAGCAGTACTTC
CASRGSGSSYEQYF
>NA|TRBJ1-2|TRBV29-1|TRBD1
TGCAGCGTTAGAGGACAGGAGAACCGGAGGTATGGCTACACCTTC
CSVRGQENRRYGYTF
>NA|TRBJ2-3|TRBV5-4|TRBD2
TGTGCCAGCAGCTGGGGAGGGTCGGGGGCAGATACGCAGTATTTT
CASSWGGSGADTQYF
>NA|TRBJ2-7|TRBV19|NA
TGTGCCAGTAGCTTAGACTGGGGCAGGGGTTACGAGCAGTACTTC
CASSLDWGRGYEQYF
>NA|TRBJ2-5|TRBV5-4|NA
TGTGCCAGCAAAGCAATGTTGCAAGAGACCCAGTACTTC
CASKAMLQETQYF
>NA|TRBJ2-1|TRBV4-1|TRBD2
TGCGCCAGCAGCCCCATCCTAGCGGGGGGTATAGGTGAGCAGTTCTTC
CASSPILAGGIGEQFF
>NA|TRBJ1-3|TRBV19|NA
TGTGCCAGTAGTATAGGGGCCATCTCTGGAAACACCATATATTTT
CASSIGAISGNTIYF
>once|TRBJ1-1|TRBV11-3|NA
TGTGCCAGCAGCTACGGGGGGGACACTGAAGCTTTCTTT
CASSYGGDTEAFF
>NA|TRBJ1-1|TRBV7-9|TRBD1
TGTGCCAGCAGCACGAACAGGGGGCACACTGAAGCTTTCTTT
CASSTNRGHTEAFF
>few|TRBJ1-4|TRBV5-4|NA
TGTGCCAGCAGCTTGGGGGACACTGAAAAACTGTTTTTT
CASSLGDTEKLFF
>NA|TRBJ2-1|TRBV5-4|NA
TGTGCCAGCAGCTCCCTTCGGGCAGGGGAAGATCGTGAGCAGTTCTTC
CASSSLRAGEDREQFF
>NA|TRBJ2-3|TRBV11-3|NA
TGTGCCAGCAGCGTACAGGGTACCCCGCAGTATTTT
CASSVQGTPQYF
>NA|TRBJ2-2|TRBV6-5|NA
TGTGCCAGCAGTTACTCGCCTAGCCCCGTCGGGGAGCTGTTTTTT
CASSYSPSPVGELFF
>NA|TRBJ1-1|TRBV30|NA
TGTGCCTGGAGTCCTTCCTACGGGGGATCCAACACTGAAGCTTTCTTT
CAWSPSYGGSNTEAFF
>NA|TRBJ1-4|TRBV5-1|NA
TGCGCCAGCATTGAAGGGGGAACTAATGAAAAACTGTTTTTT
CASIEGGTNEKLFF
>NA|TRBJ2-7|TRBV6-5|NA
TGTGCCAGCAGTCAGGGCGTCGGGGAGCAGTACTTC
CASSQGVGEQYF
>NA|TRBJ2-5|TRBV5-5|NA
TGTGCCAGCAGCCGTGTTCCGCAAGAGACCCAGTACTTC
CASSRVPQETQYF
>NA|TRBJ2-3|TRBV9|NA
TGTGCCAGCAGCGGGCTCAGCACAGATACGCAGTATTTT
CASSGLSTDTQYF
>NA|TRBJ1-1|TRBV5-5|NA
TGTGCCAGCAGCTACTCTGTTGAAGCTTTCTTT
CASSYSVEAFF
>NA|TRBJ2-7|TRBV13|NA
TGTGCCAGCAGTCCCCGGGGGGCCGGCTCCTACGAGCAGTACTTC
CASSPRGAGSYEQYF
>NA|TRBJ1-4|TRBV6-5|NA
TGTGCCAGCAGTTTCACAGGGTCGGCTAATGAAAAACTGTTTTTT
CASSFTGSANEKLFF
>NA|TRBJ2-1|TRBV19|TRBD1
TGTGCCAGTAGTATAATAGGGGGCCTCCCAGGGAATGAGCAGTTCTTC
CASSIIGGLPGNEQFF
>few|TRBJ1-1|TRBV7-8|TRBD1
TGTGCCAGCAGCAGGAACAGGGGGAACACTGAAGCTTTCTTT
CASSRNRGNTEAFF
>NA|TRBJ2-5|TRBV10-3|TRBD1
TGTGCCATCAGTGAGGGGACAGGGAGGGGAGAGACCCAGTACTTC
CAISEGTGRGETQYF
>NA|TRBJ1-1|TRBV28|NA
TGTGCCAGCAGTTTAGGAGGGATCAACACTGAAGCTTTCTTT
CASSLGGINTEAFF
>NA|TRBJ2-7|TRBV6-5|TRBD2
TGTGCCAGCAGTTACTCTTATAGCGGGCAAACCTACGAGCAGTACTTC
CASSYSYSGQTYEQYF
>NA|TRBJ2-6|TRBV4-1|TRBD2
TGCGCCAGCAGCCAATTACTAGCGGGGGGGCCGGGGGCCAACGTCCTGACTTTC
CASSQLLAGGPGANVLTF
>once|TRBJ1-1|TRBV6-4|NA
TGTGCCAGCAGAGGGACTTGGAGGGACACTGAAGCTTTCTTT
CASRGTWRDTEAFF
>NA|TRBJ1-6|TRBV19|NA
TGTCAGGGAGGGAATTCACCCCTCCACTTT
CQGGNSPLHF
>NA|TRBJ2-3|TRBV19|NA
TGTGCCAGTAGTATCGGGACAAGCACAGATACGCAGTATTTT
CASSIGTSTDTQYF
>NA|TRBJ1-2|TRBV9|NA
TGTGCCAGCAGCGTAGATGATCAGGACTATGGCTACACCTTC
CASSVDDQDYGYTF
>NA|TRBJ1-1|TRBV11-2|NA
TGTGCCAGCAGCTCACCAGACAGACCCTACACTGAAGCTTTCTTT
CASSSPDRPYTEAFF
>NA|TRBJ2-2|TRBV13|NA
TGTGCCAGCAGCTTACTGGGCGGGCGGAACCTACAGAACGGTGGGGCCGGGGAGCTGTTTTTT
CASSLLGGRNLQNGGAGELFF
>NA|TRBJ2-7|TRBV3-1/TRBV3-2|TRBD1
TGTGCCAGCAGACTCTCAGGGGGCTACGAGCAGTACTTC
CASRLSGGYEQYF
>NA|TRBJ2-3|TRBV7-6|TRBD2
TGTGCCAGCAGCTTAGAGTTAGTCGGGGGGGCCACAGATACGCAGTATTTT
CASSLELVGGATDTQYF
>NA|TRBJ1-2|TRBV7-9|TRBD1
TGTGCCAGCAGCTTAGACAGGGGGCCCTATGGCTACACCTTC
CASSLDRGPYGYTF
>NA|TRBJ2-3|TRBV6-4|TRBD1
TGTGCCAGCAGTGACTCGGGACAGGTCACAGATACGCAGTATTTT
CASSDSGQVTDTQYF
>NA|TRBJ1-5|TRBV5-1|TRBD1
TGCGCCAGCAGCTTTAGTGGGACAGTAGACCAGCCCCAGCATTTT
CASSFSGTVDQPQHF
>NA|TRBJ2-4|TRBV4-2|NA
TGTGCCAGCAGCCCGGGGGCAGGGGGGATTCAGTACTTC
CASSPGAGGIQYF
>many|TRBJ1-5|TRBV5-1|NA
TGCGCCAGCAGCCTCGACGGGAGTTTGAATCAGCCCCAGCATTTT
CASSLDGSLNQPQHF